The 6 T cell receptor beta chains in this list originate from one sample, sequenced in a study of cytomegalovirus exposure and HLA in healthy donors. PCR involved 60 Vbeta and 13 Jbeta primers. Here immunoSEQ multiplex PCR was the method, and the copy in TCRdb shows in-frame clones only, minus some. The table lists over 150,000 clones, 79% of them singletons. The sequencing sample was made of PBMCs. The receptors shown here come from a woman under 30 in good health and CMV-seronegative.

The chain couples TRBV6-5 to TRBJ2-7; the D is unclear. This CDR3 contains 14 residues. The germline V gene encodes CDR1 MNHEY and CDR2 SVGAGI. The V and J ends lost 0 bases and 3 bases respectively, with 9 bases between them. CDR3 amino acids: CASSYSASIYEQYF. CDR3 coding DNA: TGTGCCAGCAGTTACTCTGCTAGTATCTACGAGCAGTACTTC.

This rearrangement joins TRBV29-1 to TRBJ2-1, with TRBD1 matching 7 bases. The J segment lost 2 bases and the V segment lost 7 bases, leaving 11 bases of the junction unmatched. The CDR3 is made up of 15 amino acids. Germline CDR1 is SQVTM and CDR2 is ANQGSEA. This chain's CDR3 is CSAYSGTAPYNEQFF. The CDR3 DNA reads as TGCAGCGCCTACTCCGGGACAGCTCCCTACAATGAGCAGTTCTTC.

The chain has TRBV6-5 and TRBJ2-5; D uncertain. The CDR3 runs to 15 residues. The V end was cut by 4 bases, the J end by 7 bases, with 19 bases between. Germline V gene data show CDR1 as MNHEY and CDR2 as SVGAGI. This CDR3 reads CASSLYFSQPGTQYF. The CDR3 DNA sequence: TGTGCCAGCAGTTTGTATTTCTCCCAGCCAGGGACCCAGTACTTC.

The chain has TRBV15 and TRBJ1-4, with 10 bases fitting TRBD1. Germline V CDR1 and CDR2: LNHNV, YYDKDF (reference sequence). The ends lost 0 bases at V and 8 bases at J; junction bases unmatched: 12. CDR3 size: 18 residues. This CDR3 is CATSRDRDRGRTGEKLFF. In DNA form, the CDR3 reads TGTGCCACCAGCAGAGATCGTGACAGGGGGCGAACTGGCGAAAAACTGTTTTTT.

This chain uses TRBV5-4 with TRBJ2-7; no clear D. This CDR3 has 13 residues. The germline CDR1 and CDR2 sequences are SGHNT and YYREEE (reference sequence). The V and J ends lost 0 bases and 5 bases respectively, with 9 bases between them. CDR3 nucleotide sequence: TGTGCCAGCAGCTTGGACTTGCTTCACGAGCAGTACTTC. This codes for CASSLDLLHEQYF.

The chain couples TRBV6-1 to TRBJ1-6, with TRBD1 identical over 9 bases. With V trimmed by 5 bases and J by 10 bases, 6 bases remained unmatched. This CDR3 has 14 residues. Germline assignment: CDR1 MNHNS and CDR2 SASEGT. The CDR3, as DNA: TGTGCCAGCAGTAGACGGGACAGGGACTCACCCCTCCACTTT. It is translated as CASSRRDRDSPLHF.